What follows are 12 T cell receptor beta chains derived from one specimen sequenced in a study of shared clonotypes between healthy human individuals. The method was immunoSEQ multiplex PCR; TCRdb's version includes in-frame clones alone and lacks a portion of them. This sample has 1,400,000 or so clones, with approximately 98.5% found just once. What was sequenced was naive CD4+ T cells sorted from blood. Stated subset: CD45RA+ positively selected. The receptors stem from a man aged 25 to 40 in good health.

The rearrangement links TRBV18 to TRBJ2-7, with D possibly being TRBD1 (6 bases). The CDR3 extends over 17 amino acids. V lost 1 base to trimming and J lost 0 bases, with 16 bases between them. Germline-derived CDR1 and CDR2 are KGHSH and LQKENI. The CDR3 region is CASSPLTTGTISYEQYF. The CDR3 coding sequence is TGTGCCAGCTCACCACTTACTACCGGGACAATCTCCTACGAGCAGTACTTC.

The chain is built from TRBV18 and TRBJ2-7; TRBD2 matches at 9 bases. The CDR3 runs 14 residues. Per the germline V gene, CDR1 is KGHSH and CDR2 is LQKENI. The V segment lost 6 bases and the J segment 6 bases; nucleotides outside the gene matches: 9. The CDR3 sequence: CASSPGVAGVEQYF. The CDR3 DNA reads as TGTGCCAGCTCCCCGGGAGTAGCGGGAGTCGAGCAGTACTTC.

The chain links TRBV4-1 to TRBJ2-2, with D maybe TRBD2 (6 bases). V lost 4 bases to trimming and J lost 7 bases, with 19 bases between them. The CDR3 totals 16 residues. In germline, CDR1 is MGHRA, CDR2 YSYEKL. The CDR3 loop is CASSRIGSLKNGELFF. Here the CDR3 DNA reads TGCGCCAGCAGCCGTATCGGGAGTCTAAAGAACGGGGAGCTGTTTTTT.

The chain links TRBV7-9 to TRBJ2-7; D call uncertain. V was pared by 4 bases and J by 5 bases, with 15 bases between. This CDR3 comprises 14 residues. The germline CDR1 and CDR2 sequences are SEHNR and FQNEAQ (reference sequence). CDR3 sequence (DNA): TGTGCCAGCAGCTACCTAACTACGCACCACGAGCAGTACTTC. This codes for CASSYLTTHHEQYF.

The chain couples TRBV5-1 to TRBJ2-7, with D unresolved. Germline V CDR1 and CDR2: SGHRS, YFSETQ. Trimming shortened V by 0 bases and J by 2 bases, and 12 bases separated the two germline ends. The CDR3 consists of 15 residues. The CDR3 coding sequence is TGCGCCAGCAGCTTGGCCGGGCCGGATACCTACGAGCAGTACTTC. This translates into CASSLAGPDTYEQYF. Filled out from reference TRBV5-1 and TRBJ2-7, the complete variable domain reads KAGVTQTPRYLIKTRGQQVTLSCSPISGHRSVSWYQQTPGQGLQFLFEYFSETQRNKGNFPGRFSGRQFSNSRSEMNVSTLELGDSALYLCASSLAGPDTYEQYFGPGTRLTVT.

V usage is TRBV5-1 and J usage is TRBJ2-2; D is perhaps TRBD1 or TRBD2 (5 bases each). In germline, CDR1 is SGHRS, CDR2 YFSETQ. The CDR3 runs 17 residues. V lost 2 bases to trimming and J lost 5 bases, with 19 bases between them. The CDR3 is CASSLFGLGTDTGELFF. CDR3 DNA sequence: TGCGCCAGCAGCTTATTCGGGCTGGGGACCGATACCGGGGAGCTGTTTTTT.

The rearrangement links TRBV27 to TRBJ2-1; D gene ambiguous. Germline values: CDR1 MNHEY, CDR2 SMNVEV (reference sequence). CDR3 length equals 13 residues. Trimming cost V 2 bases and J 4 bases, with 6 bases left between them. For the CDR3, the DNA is TGTGCCAGCAGTTTACTCCCTTACAATGAGCAGTTCTTC. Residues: CASSLLPYNEQFF.

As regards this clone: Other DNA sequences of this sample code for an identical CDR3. CDR3 in amino acids: CASSPGLGDEQFF. DNA of the CDR3: TGTGCCAGCTCACCAGGCCTGGGGGATGAGCAGTTCTTC. The J gene is TRBJ2-1, the V gene TRBV18; D possibly matches TRBD1 or TRBD2 (5 bases each). Trimming pared 2 bases from V and 8 bases from J, leaving 10 bases between. The germline CDR1 and CDR2 sequences are KGHSH and LQKENI. This CDR3 region has 13 residues.

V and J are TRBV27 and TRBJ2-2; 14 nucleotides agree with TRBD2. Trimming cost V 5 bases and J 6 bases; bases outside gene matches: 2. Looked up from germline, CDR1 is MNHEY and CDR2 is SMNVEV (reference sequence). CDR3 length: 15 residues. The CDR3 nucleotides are TGTGCCAGCAGTGGGACTAGCGGGAGTGCCGGGGAGCTGTTTTTT. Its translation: CASSGTSGSAGELFF.

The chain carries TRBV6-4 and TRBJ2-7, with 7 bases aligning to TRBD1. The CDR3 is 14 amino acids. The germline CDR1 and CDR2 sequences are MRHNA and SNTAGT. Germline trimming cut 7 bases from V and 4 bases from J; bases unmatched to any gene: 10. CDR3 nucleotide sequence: TGTGCCAGCATTCAGACAGGGAGTGGGTACGAGCAGTACTTC. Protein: CASIQTGSGYEQYF.

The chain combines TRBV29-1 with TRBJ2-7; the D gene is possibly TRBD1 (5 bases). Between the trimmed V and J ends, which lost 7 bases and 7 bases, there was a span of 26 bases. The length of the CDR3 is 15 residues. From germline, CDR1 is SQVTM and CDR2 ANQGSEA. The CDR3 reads CSGGLIGHKVGEQYF. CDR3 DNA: TGCAGCGGTGGCCTGATCGGACACAAGGTTGGAGAGCAGTACTTC.

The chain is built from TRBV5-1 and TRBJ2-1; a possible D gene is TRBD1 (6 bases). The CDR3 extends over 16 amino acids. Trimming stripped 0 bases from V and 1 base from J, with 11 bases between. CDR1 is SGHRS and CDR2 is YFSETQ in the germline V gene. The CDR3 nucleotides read TGCGCCAGCAGCTTGGCGGGGACAAGGTCCTACAATGAGCAGTTCTTC. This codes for CASSLAGTRSYNEQFF.